Reported below is one T cell receptor beta chain. These data belong to a study of blood T cell repertoires in COVID-19. Study details: Samples came from the United States, Italy and Spain, spanning acute and convalescent COVID-19. Sources were T cells, B-cell-depleted T cells, or PBMCs; the material itself was cDNA or gDNA.

How the authors handled the data: Amplification with reference gene primers provided the estimates of nucleated cell counts. Repertoires were generated with immunoSEQ multiplex PCR, while TCRdb's copy carries only in-frame clones and drops some. From that table come the V and J calls and clone size; the DNA was used to work out D and trimming. Of approximately 240,000 clones in the sample, approximately 84% were seen once. V lost 0 bases and J lost 2, with 10 bases in between. CDR1 SGDLS and CDR2 YYNGEE come from the germline V gene. This CDR3 region has 15 residues. The sample comprised peripheral blood. V is TRBV9 and J is TRBJ2-3; the D is unclear. The sequence came from a woman in her thirties who had recovered from COVID-19. The CDR3 protein is CASSVVGADTDTQYF. CDR3 in DNA: TGTGCCAGCAGCGTAGTGGGCGCAGACACAGATACGCAGTATTTT. The full variable domain, completed using reference TRBV9 and TRBJ2-3, is DSGVTQTPKHLITATGQRVTLRCSPRSGDLSVYWYQQSLDQGLQFLIQYYNGEERAKGNILERFSAQQFPDLHSELNLSSLELGDSALYFCASSVVGADTDTQYFGPGTRLTVL.